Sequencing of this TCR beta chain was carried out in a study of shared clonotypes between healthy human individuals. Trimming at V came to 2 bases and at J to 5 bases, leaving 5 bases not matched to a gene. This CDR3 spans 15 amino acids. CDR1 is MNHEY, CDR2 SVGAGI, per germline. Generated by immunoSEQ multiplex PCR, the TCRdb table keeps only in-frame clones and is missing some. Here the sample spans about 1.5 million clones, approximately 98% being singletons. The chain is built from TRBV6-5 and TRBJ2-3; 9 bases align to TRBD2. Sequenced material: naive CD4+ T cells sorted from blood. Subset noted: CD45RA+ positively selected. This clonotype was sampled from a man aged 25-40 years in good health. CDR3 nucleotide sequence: TGTGCCAGCAGTTACCTTAGCGGGGGTAAAGATACGCAGTATTTT. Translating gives CASSYLSGGKDTQYF.